This TCR beta chain emerged from a study of shared clonotypes between healthy human individuals (dated by TCRdb to about 2020). With regard to the full study: The cohort included a few men and a couple of women between 18 and 49 years of age. Libraries were prepared and TCR repertoires were sequenced by different laboratories using diverse techniques, in order to increase sequencing depth and limit assay-specific biases. Blood TCR repertoires of roughly five healthy adults were deeply sequenced to estimate repertoire size and the extent of clonotype sharing between individuals. For each donor, three plates each were used for CD4 naive and CD4 memory, two plates were used for CD8 naive, and one plate was used for CD8 memory. Leukapheresis yielded between about 0.9 and 8.9 billion PBMCs per donor.

General study outcomes and caveats: Across a handful of donors, approximately 5% of naive CD4, more than 3% of naive CD8, under 2.5% of memory CD4, and under 0.45% of memory CD8 clonotypes were shared. Naive subsets generally had larger estimated clonotype richness than memory subsets. Incomplete sequencing was indicated by rarefaction of sorted-subset datasets, despite the large sequencing depth. Compared with non-shared clonotypes, the clonotypes found in all four sorted-subset donors had higher generation probabilities. Pairwise subsampling indicated that sequencing depth was expected to affect the degree of clonotype sharing among donors. The small number of donors limited the genetic and exposure-history diversity represented. Sampling was restricted to blood, and TCR repertoires in tissues likely differ from the TCR repertoires found in blood.

Notes on this clone: No cognate antigen has been identified for it. Base qualities were left out, and no much larger clone turns up one base away.

The donors were healthy, HIV-negative adults with no recently reported acute infections or vaccinations. Only Caucasian adults living in Nashville, Tennessee, USA were represented among the donors. CD4+ T cells were enriched by magnetic negative selection; naive cells were then positively selected on CD45RA, and the negative fraction formed the memory subset. Blood was collected by leukapheresis, and PBMCs were isolated by Ficoll-Histopaque density gradient centrifugation and then cryopreserved in liquid nitrogen vapor phase. Purity and quantity of every magnetically sorted T cell population were checked by analytical flow cytometry. Genomic DNA was isolated from each sorted fraction and quantified by UV absorbance on a Nanodrop 2000c. Using the deep immunoSEQ assay, multiplex PCR amplified TCR CDR3 regions from genomic DNA. For each cell subset, the extracted genomic DNA was distributed evenly across all wells of several immunoSEQ 96-well plates, and each plate served as one replicate. Each replicate PCR for sorted subsets received about 210 ng genomic DNA, equal to tens of thousands of T cell genomes. The purified libraries were quantified using a Qubit 3.0 fluorometer, sized with a Bioanalyzer 2100, and then quantified again using the KAPA Library Quantification kit. Every immunoSEQ 96-well plate was sequenced on a dedicated single-read 150-cycle Illumina NextSeq 550 flow cell. Per the authors' processing: The immunoSEQ output contained only junctional sequences without quality scores, so filtering could not match that applied to full-length reads. Sequences were annotated with PyIR, a Python wrapper for IgBLAST v1.9, and V/J genes and CDR3 were assigned using IMGT germline references. Reads were filtered out if the reads had weak V/J assignments (E-value above 1e-6), no CDR3, stop codons, out-of-frame junctions, or ambiguous translated residues. V3J clonotypes were defined as sequences sharing the same inferred V gene, J gene, and CDR3 amino acid sequence. Percentage overlap between repertoires was calculated by dividing the number of shared unique clonotypes by the size of the smaller repertoire. RTK rarefaction, the Chao1 estimator, and Recon v2.1 estimates of unobserved clonotypes were used to assess repertoire richness. Generation probabilities for all TCRbeta clonotypes obtained by the gDNA method from several donors were computed using OLGA. TCRdb provides this immuneACCESS table in a form limited to in-frame rearrangements. Some clones are lacking; in checked studies, under half of them reflect an unresolved V gene, and why the rest are absent is not known. The V and J calls and clone size are taken from that table; D and trimming were inferred from the DNA. This sample is represented by about 2 million clones; 90% to 95% of them were singletons. The top ten constitute 0.13% of the sample.

Sequencing used naive CD4+ T cells sorted from blood. The cell subset or site label on this specimen signifies: CD45RA+ positively selected. The TCR originated in a man between 18 and 35 years old in good health.

The DNA sequence is given as TGTGCCAGCAGCTCCTATGTGTTTCGGGGGGTAAGCACAGATACGCAGTATTTT. It translates to CASSSYVFRGVSTDTQYF. Here the chain combines TRBV7-6 and TRBJ2-3, with 7 middle bases fitting TRBD2. From the cysteine up to the phenylalanine, the CDR3 has a length of 18 residues. Solely the CDR3 DNA is kept, with 54 bases framed from the first base. Based on the germline V gene, the CDR1 and CDR2 sequences are SGHVS and FNYEAQ. V and J are trimmed by 4 bases and 0 bases, and the gene matches miss 13 bases of the junction.